This T cell receptor (beta chain) was identified during a study of blood T cell repertoires in COVID-19 (TCRdb year 2020). Broadly, across the study: Samples from collaborators originated in the United States, Italy and Spain and spanned both the acute and convalescent phases of COVID-19. Deeply sampled blood TCRbeta repertoires from subjects exposed to, actively infected with, or recovered from COVID-19 were included in the dataset. The repertoires were released in a freely available public database intended as a resource for research on the immune response to SARS-CoV-2. Samples came from the ongoing ImmuneRACE study (first 160 participants) plus 1,254 subjects from 6 global collaborators. Where available, HLA class I and class II types were obtained from metadata supplied by the sample provider rather than from assay-based typing. The sample metadata nearly always contained a de-identified subject ID, COVID-19 status, age in years and sex. The material from the prospective study consisted of cDNA or gDNA derived from T cells, B-cell-depleted T cells, or PBMCs. Broader findings and caveats from the paper: Clinical and demographic metadata were provided uncurated, with the amount varying by source and participant.

There are a few counts of this clone. Its antigen is currently not known. The input lacks base qualities; no much larger clone sits a single base away. The immunoSEQ Assay, a bias-controlled multiplex PCR, was used to amplify TCRbeta CDR3 regions from genomic DNA. In the source study's methods: The number of nucleated cells in each sample was estimated by amplification of reference gene primers within the assay. To quantify the absolute abundance of each unique TCRbeta CDR3 rearrangement, sequence reads were collapsed and filtered. For each sample, productive Simpson clonality was calculated as the square root of Simpson's diversity index over productive rearrangements. The immuneACCESS repertoire file appears here via TCRdb, limited to in-frame rearrangements. These files lack a portion of the clones; in checked studies, under half of the deficit traces to unresolved V genes, and the cause of the others is not known. V, J and clone size reflect that table, while D and trimming were determined from the DNA. This sample has roughly 340,000 clones in its table, and 80% to 90% of those were observed once. The top ten clones comprise roughly 1% of the sample.

The germline V gene provides CDR1 MNHEY and CDR2 SVGEGT. V and J lose 5 bases and 10 bases, and a span of 12 bases separates them. The CDR3 goes from the cysteine to the phenylalanine over 13 residues. Only CDR3 DNA remains: 39 bases, in frame from the first base. Participants in the prospective study were aged about 18 to 95 years, lived in about two dozen United States geographic areas, and enrolled through a virtual design. To assign participants to cohorts, the prospective study relied on clinical history that participants themselves reported in a screening survey and a study questionnaire. ImmuneRACE Cohort 3 recovered participants were defined by two consecutive negative NP/OP PCR tests, healthcare professional clearance, or symptom resolution. In the prospective study, mobile phlebotomists collected whole blood, serum and a nasopharyngeal or oropharyngeal swab from each participant. Prospective study participants could optionally give additional blood draws and questionnaires over a 2-month period. Prospective study blood samples were shipped either frozen or at room temperature before DNA extraction.

This receptor was identified in a man between 18 and 29 years old who had recovered from COVID-19. The sample consisted of PBMCs or T cells enriched from blood (not recorded which). The chain is assembled from TRBV6-2 or TRBV6-3 and TRBJ1-6, with the identity of the D gene unclear. The DNA sequence is TGTGCCAGCAGTAGGAGGTTGAAATCACCCCTCCACTTT. This yields the protein CASSRRLKSPLHF.